This passage covers 28 T cell receptor beta chains from one sample sequenced in a study of blood T cell repertoires in COVID-19. Profiled with immunoSEQ multiplex PCR; TCRdb holds only in-frame clones, not every one. The sample contains about 150,000 clones, about 87% of which appear only once. The source material was peripheral blood. All receptors derive from a man of 80 years or more with acute or convalescent COVID-19.

The count of this clone is one. The chain couples TRBV7-9 to TRBJ2-1; D is undetermined. The CDR3 extends over 11 amino acids. Germline lookup yields CDR1 SEHNR and CDR2 FQNEAQ (reference sequence). Trimming cost V 5 bases and J 6 bases, with 5 bases left between them. The CDR3 protein is CASSKLNEQFF. The CDR3 nucleotides read TGTGCCAGCAGCAAACTCAATGAGCAGTTCTTC.

This clone was recorded once. The V call is TRBV6-5, the J call TRBJ1-5; possibly TRBD1 for D (6 bases). The CDR3 has 15 residues. V dropped 8 bases and J dropped 5 bases, with 19 bases sitting between them. The germline gives CDR1 MNHEY, CDR2 SVGAGI. In nucleotides, the CDR3 is TGTGCCAGCGGACTCCTGGGGGGGCGGGATCAGCCCCAGCATTTT. This codes for CASGLLGGRDQPQHF.

The J gene is TRBJ1-2, the V gene TRBV27, with 7 positions matching TRBD1. This CDR3 region has 17 residues. J gave up 2 bases and V 3 bases, and 12 bases lay outside the gene matches. CDR1 MNHEY and CDR2 SMNVEV come from the germline V gene (reference sequence). CDR3: CASSFETGRDNNYGYTF. The CDR3 nucleotides are TGTGCCAGCAGTTTCGAGACAGGGCGTGATAACAACTATGGCTACACCTTC.

The chain joins TRBV19 to TRBJ2-1, with TRBD2 identical over 11 bases. The CDR3 is 19 residues long. In germline, CDR1 is LNHDA, CDR2 SQIVND (reference sequence). The junction had 16 bases not matched to a gene; V was cut back by 3 bases and J by 6 bases. The CDR3 here is CASSIRVGIAGGWGNEQFF. DNA for the CDR3: TGTGCCAGTAGTATTCGGGTCGGAATAGCGGGAGGGTGGGGCAATGAGCAGTTCTTC. The full variable domain, with the rest looked up from reference TRBV19 and TRBJ2-1, is DGGITQSPKYLFRKEGQNVTLSCEQNLNHDAMYWYRQDPGQGLRLIYYSQIVNDFQKGDIAEGYSVSREKKESFPLTVTSAQKNPTAFYLCASSIRVGIAGGWGNEQFFGPGTRLTVL.

CDR3: CASRGTGGFTGELFF. CDR3 DNA sequence: TGCGCCAGCAGAGGGACAGGGGGCTTCACCGGGGAGCTGTTTTTT. The chain combines TRBV10-2 with TRBJ2-2; the match to TRBD1 covers 12 bases. Germline CDR1 is WSHSY and CDR2 is SAAADI. There are 15 residues in the CDR3. V gave up 6 bases and J gave up 4 bases; unmatched junction bases: 3.

The chain links TRBV19 to TRBJ2-1; possible D gene TRBD2, 7 bases. The length of the CDR3 is 16 residues. CDR1 LNHDA and CDR2 SQIVND come from the germline V gene (reference sequence). Trimming shortened V by 1 base and J by 6 bases, and 16 bases separated the two germline ends. The CDR3 protein is CASSIGGGAGSNEQFF. In nucleotides, the CDR3 is TGTGCCAGTAGTATAGGTGGGGGGGCAGGGAGCAATGAGCAGTTCTTC.

This clone has just one count. This rearrangement joins TRBV2 to TRBJ2-1, with D possibly TRBD2 on 5 matching bases. The V end was cut by 4 bases, the J end by 4 bases, with 11 bases between. The CDR3 extends over 14 amino acids. The germline V gene has CDR1 SNHLY and CDR2 FYNNEI. Here the CDR3 DNA reads TGTGCCAGCAGTGGGAGGTGGGGTTACAATGAGCAGTTCTTC. It yields the protein CASSGRWGYNEQFF.

The genes are TRBV27 and TRBJ1-6; D not certain. Germline V CDR1 and CDR2: MNHEY, SMNVEV (reference sequence). The CDR3 is 15 residues long. V was pared by 3 bases and J by 5 bases, with 11 bases between. For the CDR3, the DNA is TGTGCCAGCAGTTTCGAAGTTAGAAATAATTCACCCCTCCACTTT. Encoded protein: CASSFEVRNNSPLHF.

This rearrangement joins TRBV28 to TRBJ2-1, with 8 nucleotides matching TRBD1. Germline V CDR1 and CDR2: MDHEN, SYDVKM. This CDR3 is built from 13 residues. Trimming removed 8 bases from V and 6 bases from J; junction bases left unmatched: 6. The CDR3 region is CASRGQGRNEQFF. DNA for the CDR3: TGTGCCAGCCGTGGACAGGGCCGCAATGAGCAGTTCTTC. Drawing the rest from reference TRBV28 and TRBJ2-1, the complete variable domain is DVKVTQSSRYLVKRTGEKVFLECVQDMDHENMFWYRQDPGLGLRLIYFSYDVKMKEKGDIPEGYSVSREKKERFSLILESASTNQTSMYLCASRGQGRNEQFFGPGTRLTVL.

This chain joins TRBV5-4 and TRBJ2-1; 11 nucleotides agree with TRBD1. This CDR3 has 14 amino acids. V lost 5 bases and J lost 4; bases outside the gene matches: 2. Germline V gene sequence: CDR1 SGHNT, CDR2 YYREEE (reference sequence). DNA of the CDR3: TGTGCCAGCAGGGGACAGGGGGGGTACAATGAGCAGTTCTTC. Encoded protein: CASRGQGGYNEQFF.

This chain uses TRBV5-4 with TRBJ2-1; no clear D. The germline gives CDR1 SGHNT, CDR2 YYREEE (reference sequence). Trimming removed 5 bases from V and 8 bases from J, with 23 bases in between. CDR3 size: 16 residues. Here the CDR3 DNA reads TGTGCCAGCAGACCGGCACACAACCAAGGAGTGTATGAGCAGTTCTTC. Protein: CASRPAHNQGVYEQFF.

This clone was seen just once. The chain recombines TRBV19 with TRBJ2-3; 11 bases align to TRBD2. J was trimmed by 0 bases and V by 2 bases; bases with no gene match: 1. Germline CDR1 reads LNHDA; CDR2 reads SQIVND (reference sequence). CDR3 length: 16 amino acids. CDR3 loop: CASSIRLAGSTDTQYF. CDR3 in DNA: TGTGCCAGTAGTATAAGACTAGCGGGAAGCACAGATACGCAGTATTTT.

The genes are TRBV2 and TRBJ1-3, with 8 bases identical to TRBD1. Germline V gene data show CDR1 as SNHLY and CDR2 as FYNNEI. The trim removed 8 bases at V and 4 bases at J, leaving 4 bases unmatched. The CDR3 totals 13 residues. The CDR3 nucleotides are TGTGCCAGCCAGGGGGCGCGCGGAAACACCATATATTTT. Translated: CASQGARGNTIYF.

CDR3 nucleotides: TGTGCCAGCAGTTCCCGTGACACTGAAGCTTTCTTT. This gives the protein CASSSRDTEAFF. This chain uses TRBV12-3 or TRBV12-4 with TRBJ1-1; D not resolved. This CDR3 spans 12 amino acids. The V gene lost 4 bases and the J gene lost 3 bases, with 6 bases spanning the gap.

This clone was seen a single time. The chain is built from TRBV3-1 (or the pseudogene TRBV3-2) and TRBJ2-5, with TRBD1 matching over 7 bases. Per germline, CDR1 LGHDT and CDR2 YNNKEL (reference sequence). With V trimmed by 4 bases and J by 5 bases, 10 bases remained unmatched. CDR3 length equals 15 residues. The CDR3 region has the DNA TGTGCCAGCAGCCGTCTCCGACAGGGTTTGGAGACCCAGTACTTC. Amino acids: CASSRLRQGLETQYF.

V gene TRBV19 combines with J gene TRBJ1-6, with D possibly being TRBD1 (6 bases). The CDR3 length is 13 residues. Trimming removed 7 bases at V and 5 bases at J, with 9 bases between. Germline CDR1 is LNHDA and CDR2 is SQIVND (reference sequence). CDR3 coding DNA: TGTGCCAGTAAGGACAGAGATAATTCACCCCTCCACTTT. This translates into CASKDRDNSPLHF.

The chain links TRBV9 to TRBJ2-2; TRBD1 might be the D (5 bases). V was cut by 1 base and J by 4 bases, with 11 bases left in between. Germline V gives CDR1 SGDLS, CDR2 YYNGEE. The CDR3 contains 15 residues. CDR3 residues: CASSVSPDSTGELFF. CDR3 in DNA: TGTGCCAGCAGCGTATCCCCTGACAGCACCGGGGAGCTGTTTTTT.

The gene calls are TRBV21-1 and TRBJ2-3; TRBD2, the table's D call, lacks a check against the DNA. TRBV21-1 is termed a pseudogene. The CDR3 has 18 residues. Here the CDR3 reads CASSQNGGLAGVRDTQYF. CDR3 DNA sequence: TGTGCCAGCAGCCAAAACGGGGGACTAGCGGGAGTTCGAGATACGCAGTATTTT.

The rearrangement joins TRBV11-2 to TRBJ1-4, with 7 bases aligning to TRBD1. This CDR3 has 16 residues. CDR1 and CDR2 from the germline V gene are SGHAT and FQNNGV. With V trimmed by 4 bases and J by 0 bases, 5 bases remained unmatched. CDR3 nucleotides: TGTGCCAGCAGCTCGGGACAGCGAACAACTAATGAAAAACTGTTTTTT. Its translation is CASSSGQRTTNEKLFF.

The chain links TRBV6-6 to TRBJ2-3; 9 positions agree with TRBD2. Germline V lookup: CDR1 MNHNY, CDR2 SVGAGI (reference sequence). Losses at the gene ends were 4 bases for V and 1 base for J; bases not matched to a gene: 0. The CDR3 loop spans 14 amino acids. CDR3 protein: CASSLAGGTDTQYF. DNA for the CDR3: TGTGCCAGCAGTTTAGCGGGAGGCACAGATACGCAGTATTTT.

The chain is built from TRBV4-2 and TRBJ1-1, with D unresolved. V lost 1 base and J 1 base, leaving 7 bases between the germline ends. CDR3 length: 14 amino acids. CDR1 is LGHNA and CDR2 is YNFKEQ in the germline V gene. This CDR3 is CASSQVNRNTEAFF. As DNA, the CDR3 is TGTGCCAGCAGCCAAGTGAACAGGAACACTGAAGCTTTCTTT.

The sample holds one count of this clone. The CDR3 protein is CASSLSGQGVSNEQFF. Here the CDR3 DNA reads TGTGCCAGCAGTTTATCTGGACAGGGAGTATCCAATGAGCAGTTCTTC. The chain links TRBV27 to TRBJ2-1; 8 positions agree with TRBD1. This CDR3 spans 16 amino acids. The germline CDR1 and CDR2 sequences are MNHEY and SMNVEV (reference sequence). Germline trimming cut 0 bases from V and 6 bases from J; bases unmatched to any gene: 7.

Here the CDR3 DNA reads TGTGCCAGCAGCTTGGTAGCAGGGGGGAACACTGAAGCTTTCTTT. Protein sequence: CASSLVAGGNTEAFF. This chain connects TRBV5-4 to TRBJ1-1, with TRBD1 identical over 7 bases. This CDR3 has 15 amino acids. With 0 bases clipped from V and 1 base from J, the junction kept 3 bases outside the gene matches. Germline CDR1 reads SGHNT; CDR2 reads YYREEE (reference sequence).

The V call is TRBV9, the J call TRBJ2-7; 8 bases map to TRBD1. Trimming at V came to 3 bases and at J to 2 bases, leaving 7 bases not matched to a gene. The CDR3 has 15 amino acids. Germline loops: CDR1 SGDLS, CDR2 YYNGEE. The CDR3 spells CASSAGQGPTYEQYF. CDR3 DNA sequence: TGTGCCAGCAGCGCTGGACAGGGTCCCACCTACGAGCAGTACTTC.

In nucleotides, the CDR3 is TGTGCCAGCAGTTTAGCTGAGGCCACTGAAGCTTTCTTT. Its translation is CASSLAEATEAFF. The rearrangement joins TRBV12-3 or TRBV12-4 to TRBJ1-1; D unclear. The CDR3 is made up of 13 amino acids. V shed 0 bases and J shed 4 bases, with 6 bases lying between them.

This sequence joins TRBV5-1 and TRBJ1-4, with unresolved D. The CDR3 extends over 15 amino acids. Germline V lookup: CDR1 SGHRS, CDR2 YFSETQ. V lost 0 bases and J 1 base, leaving 7 bases between the germline ends. The CDR3: CASSLASVTNEKLFF. DNA of the CDR3: TGCGCCAGCAGCTTGGCCTCAGTAACTAATGAAAAACTGTTTTTT.

On this clone itself: The junction and the germline gene differ at one end; a read error may be behind it. The chain uses TRBV6-1 and TRBJ2-1; D is unresolved. Germline assignment: CDR1 MNHNS and CDR2 SASEGT. The CDR3 contains 14 residues. The CDR3 DNA sequence: TGTGCCAGCAGTAAAGCGTCCCCCGGGAATGAGCAGTTCTTC. Protein sequence: CASSKASPGNEQFF.

The V gene is TRBV5-1, the J gene TRBJ1-2; 10 bases are shared with TRBD1. Unmatched junction bases numbered 11, after V lost 0 bases and J lost 6 bases. Germline V gives CDR1 SGHRS, CDR2 YFSETQ. The CDR3 totals 17 residues. CDR3 in DNA: TGCGCCAGCAGCTTGGGTGGGACAGGGGCAATCCAGCATGGCTACACCTTC. It specifies CASSLGGTGAIQHGYTF.